The following is a T cell receptor beta chain sequence with its context. Its matching antigen is unknown. The sample comes from a study of shared clonotypes between healthy human individuals. CDR1 is SGHRS and CDR2 is YFSETQ in the germline V gene. Losses at the gene ends were 0 bases for V and 3 bases for J; bases not matched to a gene: 5. There are 15 residues in the CDR3. Regarding the study as a whole: In this cohort, only blood was sampled, and tissue repertoires likely differ.

Sequencing was performed with immunoSEQ multiplex PCR; in TCRdb, only in-frame clones are kept and a portion is missing. The sample holds fewer than 600,000 clones, about 76% seen once. This chain connects TRBV5-1 to TRBJ2-7, with TRBD2 identical over 8 bases. The sequence derives from a woman aged 35 to 49 in good health. Some clones in this sample may be carry-over from other donors' samples. Material for sequencing was PBMCs. CDR3 bases: TGCGCCAGCAGCTTGGCCAGCGGGGGAAACTACGAGCAGTACTTC. Residues: CASSLASGGNYEQYF.